The 19 T cell receptor beta chains presented below share a single source sample, sequenced in a study of identical twins. Each CDR3 protein is one row after TCRdb ran MiXCR on the 5' RACE reads. The sample has about 450,000 distinct CDR3 sequences, around 18% seen once. The specimen was naive T cells sorted from blood. Receptors were obtained from a man aged 50-60 years in good health.

This clonotype turned up a few times. The rearrangement joins TRBV7-2 to TRBJ2-7; 10 positions agree with TRBD2. CDR1 and CDR2 from the germline V gene are SGHTA and FQGNSA. This CDR3 has 16 amino acids. J gave up 7 bases and V 1 base, and 10 bases lay outside the gene matches. The CDR3 nucleotides read TGTGCCAGCAGCTTAGAAGTGAGACTAGCGGGCCCTGAGCAGTACTTC. Protein: CASSLEVRLAGPEQYF.

This clonotype came up a few times. The chain couples TRBV15 to TRBJ2-1, with D tentatively TRBD1 (5 bases). Germline lookup yields CDR1 LNHNV and CDR2 YYDKDF (reference sequence). The germline V and J ends were trimmed by 0 bases and 5 bases, with 5 bases remaining between them. There are 13 residues in the CDR3. CDR3 amino acids: CATSREGDNEQFF. Written as DNA, the CDR3 is TGTGCCACCAGCAGAGAAGGGGACAATGAGCAGTTCTTC.

The table lists this clonotype with a few counts. The V and J genes are TRBV9 and TRBJ2-3; 14 positions match TRBD2. The CDR3 loop spans 17 amino acids. The germline CDR1 and CDR2 sequences are SGDLS and YYNGEE. J gave up 5 bases and V 2 bases, and 7 bases lay outside the gene matches. The CDR3 nucleotides read TGTGCCAGCAGCGTTGGGACTAGCGGGAGAGGCCAAGATACGCAGTATTTT. Translation: CASSVGTSGRGQDTQYF.

This clonotype was observed many times. The chain links TRBV12-3 or TRBV12-4 to TRBJ2-7; D gene ambiguous. Trimming pared 2 bases from V and 4 bases from J, leaving 12 bases between. The CDR3 has 14 amino acids. The CDR3 spells CASSLTGEVYEQYF. Here the CDR3 DNA reads TGTGCCAGCAGTTTAACCGGAGAAGTATACGAGCAGTACTTC.

At least ten counts were recorded for this clonotype. The chain is built from TRBV20-1 and TRBJ2-7, with D hard to call. CDR3 length: 14 amino acids. The V gene lost 1 base and the J gene lost 1 base, with 11 bases spanning the gap. The germline gives CDR1 DFQATT, CDR2 SNEGSKA (reference sequence). The CDR3 nucleotides are TGCAGTGCTAGAGTTCGCGGCCCGTCCTACGAGCAGTACTTC. Translating it yields CSARVRGPSYEQYF.

The V call is TRBV7-8, the J call TRBJ2-7; D not certain. The germline V gene has CDR1 SGHVS and CDR2 FQNEAQ. With 0 bases removed from V and 3 bases from J, the gap between germline ends came to 6 bases. CDR3 size: 13 residues. CDR3: CASSLAGFYEQYF. As DNA, the CDR3 is TGTGCCAGCAGCTTAGCAGGGTTCTACGAGCAGTACTTC.

This chain links TRBV6-2 or TRBV6-3 with TRBJ2-5; 12 bases match TRBD2. The V and J ends lost 5 bases and 2 bases, in that order; junction bases with no gene match: 3. This CDR3 is 15 amino acids long. Per the germline V gene, CDR1 is MNHEY and CDR2 is SVGEGT. CDR3 region: CASSNGTSGQETQYF. The CDR3 DNA reads as TGTGCCAGCAGTAACGGGACTAGCGGGCAAGAGACCCAGTACTTC.

The chain recombines TRBV4-1 with TRBJ2-5, with 10 nucleotides matching TRBD2. This CDR3 is built from 17 residues. Looked up from germline, CDR1 is MGHRA and CDR2 is YSYEKL. V lost 5 bases, J lost 2 bases, and 11 bases stayed unmatched. CDR3 sequence (DNA): TGCGCCAGCAGCGGACTAGCGGTCGTCGGGGGGCAAGAGACCCAGTACTTC. Translation: CASSGLAVVGGQETQYF.

This sequence joins TRBV20-1 and TRBJ2-1, with a weak D call TRBD2 (6 bases). CDR1 and CDR2 (germline): DFQATT, SNEGSKA (reference sequence). This CDR3 contains 15 residues. V gave up 0 bases and J gave up 9 bases, with 18 bases separating them. CDR3 nucleotides: TGCAGTGCTAGAGATTCCGGGACTGGGGAACGTGAGCAGTTCTTC. This sequence encodes CSARDSGTGEREQFF.

The table lists this clonotype with a count of one. The J gene is TRBJ2-1, the V gene TRBV4-3; D is perhaps TRBD2 (6 bases). The germline V gene has CDR1 LGHNA and CDR2 YSLEER. V was shortened by 0 bases and J by 7 bases, with 16 bases between the two germline ends. The CDR3 is 16 residues long. The CDR3 DNA reads as TGCGCCAGCAGCCAAGATGGTTCGGGGAGGAGGAATGAGCAGTTCTTC. Translating it yields CASSQDGSGRRNEQFF.

The J gene is TRBJ1-1, the V gene TRBV6-2 or TRBV6-3, with 11 positions matching TRBD1. This CDR3 contains 16 residues. Trimming at V came to 7 bases and at J to 4 bases, leaving 11 bases not matched to a gene. CDR1 and CDR2 (germline): MNHEY, SVGEGT. This CDR3 reads CASTTRWTGGFTEAFF. CDR3 in DNA: TGTGCCAGCACCACCCGATGGACAGGGGGCTTCACTGAAGCTTTCTTT.

The CDR3 DNA follows: TGTGCCAGCAGCTTAGTTTTTGGGGGTTACAATGAGCAGTTCTTC. This gives the protein CASSLVFGGYNEQFF. This sequence joins TRBV11-2 and TRBJ2-1; either TRBD1 or TRBD2 may supply D (5 bases each). Trimming shortened V by 1 base and J by 4 bases, and 11 bases separated the two germline ends. The CDR3 length is 15 residues. Germline values: CDR1 SGHAT, CDR2 FQNNGV.

This clonotype occurred many times. The chain is built from TRBV4-3 and TRBJ2-1; 7 bases are shared with TRBD1. Germline V gene sequence: CDR1 LGHNA, CDR2 YSLEER. The CDR3 extends over 15 amino acids. The V gene end was trimmed by 3 bases and the J gene end by 0 bases; junction bases not matched to a gene: 2. The CDR3 here is CASSHHRGSYNEQFF. In nucleotides, the CDR3 is TGCGCCAGCAGCCACCACAGGGGCTCCTACAATGAGCAGTTCTTC.

This clonotype was recorded many times. The chain has TRBV29-1 and TRBJ2-1; TRBD2 is a possible D gene (6 bases). Trimming stripped 7 bases from V and 6 bases from J, with 19 bases between. This CDR3 spans 14 amino acids. CDR1 is SQVTM, CDR2 ANQGSEA, per germline. DNA of the CDR3: TGCAGCGCCGATCCGGGGGTGAGGGCCAATGAGCAGTTCTTC. As protein: CSADPGVRANEQFF.

This clonotype was recorded a few times. CDR3 DNA: TGCAGTGCTAGAGATAGGCATTTTAGAGCGGGGGGGAGAGAGGTTACGCAGTATTTT. Protein: CSARDRHFRAGGREVTQYF. The chain recombines TRBV20-1 with TRBJ2-3; 10 nucleotides match TRBD2. The V segment lost 0 bases and the J segment 8 bases; nucleotides outside the gene matches: 20. The germline V gene has CDR1 DFQATT and CDR2 SNEGSKA (reference sequence). This CDR3 is built from 19 residues.

This clonotype turned up a few times. The gene calls are TRBV10-1 and TRBJ2-1; 9 bases agree with TRBD1. CDR1 and CDR2 from the germline V gene are WNHNN and SYGVQD (reference sequence). Germline trimming cut 2 bases from V and 4 bases from J; bases unmatched to any gene: 6. This CDR3 is 16 amino acids long. In DNA, the CDR3 is TGCGCCAGCAGTGAGGGGGCCGGGACAGGGTACAATGAGCAGTTCTTC. Encoded protein: CASSEGAGTGYNEQFF.

This clonotype was observed a handful of times. The V and J genes are TRBV7-2 and TRBJ2-7, with a weak D call TRBD2 (5 bases). The germline V and J ends were trimmed by 4 bases and 3 bases, with 10 bases remaining between them. The V gene's germline CDR1 is SGHTA and CDR2 FQGNSA. The CDR3 runs to 13 residues. The CDR3 reads CASSSKSGYEQYF. Written as DNA, the CDR3 is TGTGCCAGCAGCTCGAAGAGCGGCTACGAGCAGTACTTC.

This clonotype came up many times. The chain combines TRBV20-1 with TRBJ2-1; 9 positions agree with TRBD2. This CDR3 region has 17 residues. Germline V gene data show CDR1 as DFQATT and CDR2 as SNEGSKA (reference sequence). V was pared by 5 bases and J by 2 bases, with 13 bases of the junction left unmatched. The CDR3 DNA follows: TGCAGTGCTCAGGGTTCTAGCGGGAAGACCGCCTACAATGAGCAGTTCTTC. Translated, it gives CSAQGSSGKTAYNEQFF.

This clonotype was seen ten or more times. The rearrangement uses TRBV7-2 and TRBJ1-3; D gene unclear. Per germline, CDR1 SGHTA and CDR2 FQGNSA. Trimming took off 4 bases at V and 2 bases at J, with 12 bases between the two ends. This CDR3 is built from 15 residues. CDR3 amino acids: CASSSHGGAGNTIYF. The CDR3 DNA reads TGTGCCAGCAGCTCCCATGGCGGGGCTGGAAACACCATATATTTT.